This T cell receptor beta chain appears in the sequencing data of a study of blood T cell repertoires in COVID-19. Looking at the study overall: T cells, B-cell-depleted T cells, or PBMCs provided the cDNA or gDNA that served as material.

Germline V gene lookup returns CDR1 MGHRA and CDR2 YSYEKL. V shed 1 base, J shed 7 bases, and the junction held 7 bases outside the gene matches. The CDR3 has 16 residues. The data were produced by immunoSEQ multiplex PCR, yet TCRdb's version contains in-frame clones alone and is incomplete. The sample shows about 340,000 clones, roughly 90% of them seen only once. Participants spanned ages about 18 to 90 years and resided in roughly 26 US areas. Recovered Cohort 3 donors showed two negative PCRs, clearance, or symptom resolution. This chain links TRBV4-1 with TRBJ2-1, with 10 bases identical to TRBD1. The sequence came from a woman in her thirties who had recovered from COVID-19. What was sequenced was PBMCs or T cells enriched from blood (not recorded which). The CDR3 DNA reads as TGCGCCAGCAGCCAAGGATTGGGACAGGGGCGAAATGAGCAGTTCTTC. It is translated as CASSQGLGQGRNEQFF.